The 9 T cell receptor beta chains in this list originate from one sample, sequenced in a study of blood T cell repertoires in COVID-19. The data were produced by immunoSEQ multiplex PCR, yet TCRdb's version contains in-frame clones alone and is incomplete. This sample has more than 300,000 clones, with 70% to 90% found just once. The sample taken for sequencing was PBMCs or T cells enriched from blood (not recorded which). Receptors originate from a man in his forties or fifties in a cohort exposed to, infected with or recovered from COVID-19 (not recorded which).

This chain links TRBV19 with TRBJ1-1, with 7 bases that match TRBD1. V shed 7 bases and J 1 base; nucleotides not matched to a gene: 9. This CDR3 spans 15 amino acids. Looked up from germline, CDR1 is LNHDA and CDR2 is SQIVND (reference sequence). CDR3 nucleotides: TGTGCCAGTATCCCGACAGGGTCTAGGAACACTGAAGCTTTCTTT. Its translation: CASIPTGSRNTEAFF.

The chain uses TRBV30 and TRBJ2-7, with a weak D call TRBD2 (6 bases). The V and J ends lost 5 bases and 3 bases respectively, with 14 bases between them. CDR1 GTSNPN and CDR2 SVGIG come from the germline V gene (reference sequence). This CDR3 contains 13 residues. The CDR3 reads CAWGTGVSYEQYF. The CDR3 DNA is TGTGCCTGGGGGACTGGAGTAAGCTACGAGCAGTACTTC.

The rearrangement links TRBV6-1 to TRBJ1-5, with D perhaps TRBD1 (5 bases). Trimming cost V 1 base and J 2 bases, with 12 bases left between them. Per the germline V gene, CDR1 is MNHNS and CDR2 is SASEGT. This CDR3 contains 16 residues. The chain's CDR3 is CASSEGVVGGNQPQHF. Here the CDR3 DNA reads TGTGCCAGCAGTGAAGGGGTGGTAGGGGGCAATCAGCCCCAGCATTTT.

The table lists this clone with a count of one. The CDR3 DNA reads as TGTGCCAGCAGCGTAGCACAGGCGATAGACTATGGCTACACCTTC. Translation: CASSVAQAIDYGYTF. V usage is TRBV9 and J usage is TRBJ1-2; TRBD1 might be the D (5 bases). This CDR3 is 15 amino acids long. Germline CDR1 SGDLS, CDR2 YYNGEE. Trimming took 0 bases from V and 3 from J, leaving 12 bases between them.

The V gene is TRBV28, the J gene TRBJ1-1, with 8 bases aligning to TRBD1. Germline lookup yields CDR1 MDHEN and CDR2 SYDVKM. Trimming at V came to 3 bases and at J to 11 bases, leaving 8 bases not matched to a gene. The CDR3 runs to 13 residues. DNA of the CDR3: TGTGCCAGCAGTTTCTCAGGGGGCGCATATGCTTTCTTT. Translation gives CASSFSGGAYAFF.

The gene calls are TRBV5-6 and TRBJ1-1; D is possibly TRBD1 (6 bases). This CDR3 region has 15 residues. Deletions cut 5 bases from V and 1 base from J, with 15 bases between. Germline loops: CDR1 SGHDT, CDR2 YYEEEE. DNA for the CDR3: TGTGCCAGCAGAGCAAGGACAGCCAGGAACACTGAAGCTTTCTTT. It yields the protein CASRARTARNTEAFF. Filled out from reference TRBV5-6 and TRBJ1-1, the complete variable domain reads DAGVTQSPTHLIKTRGQQVTLRCSPKSGHDTVSWYQQALGQGPQFIFQYYEEEERQRGNFPDRFSGHQFPNYSSELNVNALLLGDSALYLCASRARTARNTEAFFGQGTRLTVV.

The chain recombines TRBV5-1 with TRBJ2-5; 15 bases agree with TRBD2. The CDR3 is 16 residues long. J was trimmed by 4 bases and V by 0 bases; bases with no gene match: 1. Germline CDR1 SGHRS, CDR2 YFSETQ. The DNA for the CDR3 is TGCGCCAGCAGCTTGGTGGGACTAGCGGGAGGAGAGACCCAGTACTTC. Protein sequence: CASSLVGLAGGETQYF.

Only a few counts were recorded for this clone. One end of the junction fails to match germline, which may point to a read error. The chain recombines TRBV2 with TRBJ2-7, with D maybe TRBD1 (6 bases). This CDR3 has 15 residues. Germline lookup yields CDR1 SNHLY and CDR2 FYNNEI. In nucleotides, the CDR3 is TGTGCCAGCAGTGAAATGCAGGGGCTCTATCCCGAGAAGTACTTC. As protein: CASSEMQGLYPEKYF.

CDR3 DNA sequence: TGCGCCAGCAGCCCAACCAGCGGGAGTCAGGCTTACAATGAGCAGTTCTTC. This sequence encodes CASSPTSGSQAYNEQFF. The chain couples TRBV5-1 to TRBJ2-1; 8 nucleotides agree with TRBD2. Germline CDR1 reads SGHRS; CDR2 reads YFSETQ. The CDR3 length is 17 residues. V lost 4 bases to trimming and J lost 4 bases; unmatched junction nucleotides: 13.